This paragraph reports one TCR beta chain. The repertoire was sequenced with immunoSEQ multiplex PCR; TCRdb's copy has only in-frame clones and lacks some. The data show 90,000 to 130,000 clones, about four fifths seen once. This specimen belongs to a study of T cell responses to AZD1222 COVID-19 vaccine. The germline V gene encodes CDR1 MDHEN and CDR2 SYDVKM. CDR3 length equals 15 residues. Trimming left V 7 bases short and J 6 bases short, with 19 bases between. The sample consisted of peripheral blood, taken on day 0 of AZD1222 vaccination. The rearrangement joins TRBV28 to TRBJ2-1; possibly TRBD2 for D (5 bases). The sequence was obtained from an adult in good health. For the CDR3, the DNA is TGTGCCAGCACCCCCGGCGGGCGCACGAGCAATGAGCAGTTCTTC. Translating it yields CASTPGGRTSNEQFF.